This TCR beta chain comes out of a study of regulatory T cells in long-lasting Graves disease. Arm-PCR of CDR3 regions and iRepertoire HTBI primers were the basis on which TCR beta libraries were built. TCRdb independently ran MiXCR on the multiplex PCR reads; one entry per CDR3 protein. The table has some 250,000 distinct CDR3 sequences, about 17% seen once. Specified time point: newly diagnosed GD, antithyroid drugs for less than 3 months. RNA from PBMCs was the source of the TCR library. CDR3 length: 14 amino acids. The germline CDR1 and CDR2 sequences are LGHDT and YNNKEL (reference sequence). Trimming left V 5 bases short and J 2 bases short, with 13 bases between. These same records also appear under a second study, on T cells in Graves' hyperthyroidism and ophthalmopathy.

The clonotype was recovered from a woman in her twenties or thirties with Graves disease. The chain has TRBV3-1 and TRBJ2-7, with a possible D match to TRBD2 (5 bases). The sequencing here drew on peripheral blood mononuclear cells (PBMCs), taken at new diagnosis, from a patient treated with antithyroid drugs. The chain's CDR3 is CASSVSQRPYEQYF. The DNA for the CDR3 is TGTGCCAGCAGCGTAAGCCAGCGGCCCTACGAGCAGTACTTC.